Shown below are 14 T cell receptor beta chains from a single sample sequenced in a study of blood T cell repertoires in COVID-19. Measured with immunoSEQ multiplex PCR; TCRdb has only the in-frame clones, and not every one. The table has 170,000 or so clones, just under 90% seen once; the top ten hold about 1%. The sample was peripheral blood. These receptors all stem from a woman between 18 and 29 years old who had recovered from COVID-19.

V is TRBV6-2 or TRBV6-3 and J is TRBJ1-5; tentative D call: TRBD1 (5 bases). CDR1 is MNHEY, CDR2 SVGEGT, per germline. The CDR3 loop spans 15 amino acids. The V end was cut by 2 bases, the J end by 2 bases, with 10 bases between. The DNA of the CDR3 is TGTGCCAGCAGTTACCTCACAGGACGCAATCAGCCCCAGCATTTT. Translation gives CASSYLTGRNQPQHF.

The rearrangement uses TRBV7-9 and TRBJ2-7, with 8 positions matching TRBD1. Germline V CDR1 and CDR2: SEHNR, FQNEAQ (reference sequence). The CDR3 sequence is 15 residues long. With V trimmed by 3 bases and J by 4 bases, 8 bases remained unmatched. CDR3 protein: CASSLPSGQAYEQYF. The CDR3 DNA sequence: TGTGCCAGCAGCTTGCCGTCGGGACAGGCATACGAGCAGTACTTC.

V and J are TRBV24-1 and TRBJ1-5; 12 bases map to TRBD1. Germline-derived CDR1 and CDR2 are KGHDR and SFDVKD. The CDR3 contains 15 residues. V lost 4 bases and J lost 7; bases outside the gene matches: 4. CDR3 sequence reads: CATSEGTGGQQPQHF. CDR3 nucleotides: TGTGCCACCAGTGAAGGGACAGGGGGCCAACAGCCCCAGCATTTT.

The chain uses TRBV19 and TRBJ2-4; TRBD2 is a possible D gene (5 bases). V lost 5 bases and J 3 bases, leaving 17 bases between the germline ends. This CDR3 is 16 amino acids long. CDR1 and CDR2 from the germline V gene are LNHDA and SQIVND (reference sequence). This CDR3 reads CASSQLRMGDKNIQYF. As DNA, the CDR3 is TGTGCCAGTAGTCAACTCCGGATGGGAGACAAAAACATTCAGTACTTC.

J is TRBJ2-7 and V is TRBV29-1; D uncertain. V was pared by 7 bases and J by 4 bases, with 11 bases between. CDR3 length equals 11 residues. CDR1 is SQVTM, CDR2 ANQGSEA, per germline. DNA for the CDR3: TGCAGCGCAGAGGCCCTGTACGAGCAGTACGTC. It is translated as CSAEALYEQYV.

There are a few counts of this clone. The chain uses TRBV7-2 and TRBJ2-7; 7 bases align to TRBD1. CDR1 is SGHTA and CDR2 is FQGNSA in the germline V gene. There are 13 residues in the CDR3. Trimming took 3 bases from V and 6 from J; bases not matched to a gene: 5. The DNA for the CDR3 is TGTGCCAGCAGCTTTGACAGGGTCACCGAGCAGTACTTC. Translated: CASSFDRVTEQYF. The full variable domain, its missing parts supplied by reference TRBV7-2 and TRBJ2-7, is GAGVSQSPSNKVTEKGKDVELRCDPISGHTALYWYRQSLGQGLEFLIYFQGNSAPDKSGLPSDRFSAERTGGSVSTLTIQRTQQEDSAVYLCASSFDRVTEQYFGPGTRLTVT.

This rearrangement joins TRBV4-3 to TRBJ1-4; D is ambiguous. Trimming pared 0 bases from V and 9 bases from J, leaving 8 bases between. The CDR3 loop spans 13 amino acids. CDR1 LGHNA and CDR2 YSLEER come from the germline V gene. CDR3 nucleotide sequence: TGCGCCAGCAGCCAAGACGGGAATCAAAAACTGTTTTTT. Translated, it gives CASSQDGNQKLFF.

This chain connects TRBV20-1 to TRBJ1-1, with D possibly TRBD1 on 6 matching bases. The CDR3 has 11 amino acids. V shed 6 bases and J shed 10 bases, with 15 bases lying between them. Germline CDR1 is DFQATT and CDR2 is SNEGSKA (reference sequence). In DNA form, the CDR3 reads TGCAGTGCGAGACACAGGGAGGGAGCTTTCTTT. It yields the protein CSARHREGAFF.

This chain uses TRBV7-9 with TRBJ2-7; 9 bases align to TRBD1. The CDR3 length is 18 residues. Germline-derived CDR1 and CDR2 are SEHNR and FQNEAQ (reference sequence). V dropped 3 bases and J dropped 2; count of bases not matched to a gene: 14. The CDR3 DNA reads as TGTGCCAGCAGCTTTGCGACAGGGGGAAAGCTTAGAACCTACGAGCAGTACTTC. It codes for CASSFATGGKLRTYEQYF.

The chain recombines TRBV5-4 with TRBJ2-7; weak D call: TRBD1 (6 bases). V was trimmed by 5 bases and J by 6 bases, leaving 12 bases between them. The CDR3 is 12 residues long. The V gene's germline CDR1 is SGHNT and CDR2 YYREEE (reference sequence). The CDR3 loop reads CASSFQGREQYF. The CDR3 region has the DNA TGTGCCAGCAGTTTTCAGGGGCGCGAGCAGTACTTC.

CDR3 DNA sequence: TGTGCCAGCAGTACTAGCGAGACGAACACCGGGGAGCTGTTTTTT. Translation: CASSTSETNTGELFF. The chain recombines TRBV11-2 with TRBJ2-2; 7 nucleotides align to TRBD2. Germline values: CDR1 SGHAT, CDR2 FQNNGV. The CDR3 totals 15 residues. V shed 6 bases, J shed 0 bases, and the junction held 4 bases outside the gene matches.

The chain employs TRBV7-3 and TRBJ2-3; a weak D match, TRBD1 (6 bases). The V end lost 8 bases, the J end lost 3 bases, and 15 bases lay between the germline ends. In germline, CDR1 is SGHTA, CDR2 FQGTGA. This CDR3 has 14 residues. The CDR3 nucleotides are TGTGCCAGCCGACTAAACAGGGCGACAGATACGCAGTATTTT. Translating gives CASRLNRATDTQYF. The entire variable domain, with the rest obtained from reference TRBV7-3 and TRBJ2-3, is as follows: GAGVSQTPSNKVTEKGKYVELRCDPISGHTALYWYRQSLGQGPEFLIYFQGTGAADDSGLPNDRFFAVRPEGSVSTLKIQRTERGDSAVYLCASRLNRATDTQYFGPGTRLTVL.

The chain is built from TRBV24-1 and TRBJ2-1, with 9 bases matching TRBD2. J gave up 8 bases and V 5 bases, and 3 bases lay outside the gene matches. In germline, CDR1 is KGHDR, CDR2 SFDVKD. The CDR3 has 13 residues. CDR3 DNA sequence: TGTGCCACCAGTGGCGGGGGGGTGGATGAGCAGTTCTTC. Protein product: CATSGGGVDEQFF.

The chain is built from TRBV7-6 and TRBJ2-5, with 10 bases lining up with TRBD2. The CDR3 totals 18 residues. Per the germline V gene, CDR1 is SGHVS and CDR2 is FNYEAQ. The junction had 14 bases not matched to a gene; V was cut back by 5 bases and J by 2 bases. The CDR3 protein is CASSQFSGGVMKQETQYF. DNA for the CDR3: TGTGCCAGCAGCCAATTCAGCGGGGGGGTTATGAAACAAGAGACCCAGTACTTC. Combining the CDR3 with reference TRBV7-6 and TRBJ2-5 gives the whole variable domain GAGVSQSPRYKVTKRGQDVALRCDPISGHVSLYWYRQALGQGPEFLTYFNYEAQQDKSGLPNDRFSAERPEGSISTLTIQRTEQRDSAMYRCASSQFSGGVMKQETQYFGPGTRLLVL.